This record covers a single TCR beta chain. This CDR3 spans 12 amino acids. V gave up 2 bases and J gave up 4 bases, with 8 bases separating them. The germline gives CDR1 GTSNPN, CDR2 SVGIG (reference sequence). This entry comes from a study of cytomegalovirus exposure and HLA in healthy donors. Assay: immunoSEQ multiplex PCR; the TCRdb copy retains only in-frame clones and omits some. The sample lists about 140,000 clones, just over 85% seen once, with around 8% in the top ten. The receptor comes from a woman aged 18 to 35 in good health and CMV-seropositive. The chain is built from TRBV30 and TRBJ1-1; D unresolved. The specimen was PBMCs. CDR3 bases: TGTGCCTGGAGTCGACTGAGCACTGAAGCTTTCTTT. Translation gives CAWSRLSTEAFF.